The clone carrying this TCR beta chain has ten or more counts. Its specificity is unknown. V was cut by 2 bases and J by 0 bases, with 7 bases left in between. Germline CDR1 is SGHVS and CDR2 is FQNEAQ. The CDR3 covers 15 residues. Researchers reported that TCR beta cDNA libraries carried unique molecular identifiers. The T cell input of roughly 1 to 11 million gave about half a million cDNA molecules. One entry per CDR3 protein results from TCRdb running MiXCR on the PCR reads. The data hold roughly 700,000 distinct CDR3 sequences, with 25% to 30% observed a single time. These data originate in a study of post-analysis software for immune sequencing data. Study as a whole: Included among the disease courses, which were recorded for the cohort, were relapsing-remitting, secondary progressive and progressive-relapsing multiple sclerosis. Regarding the study as a whole: When patients were compared with controls, five TRBV segments were more frequent, TRBV5-6, TRBV5-1 and TRBV20-1 among them. F measure showed strong co-clustering of same-batch samples. Normalized Chao1 diversity was significantly reduced in patients versus controls.

This TCR was sampled from a girl aged 5-17 years with multiple sclerosis. The J gene is TRBJ1-4, the V gene TRBV7-8; D is ambiguous. The source material was blood. The CDR3 spells CASSLSDATNEKLFF. The CDR3 region has the DNA TGTGCCAGCAGCTTATCGGATGCAACTAATGAAAAACTGTTTTTT.